The rows below give T cell receptor beta chains drawn from one sample of a study of response to subunit inactivated influenza vaccine. MiXCR, run by TCRdb on the RT-PCR reads, gives a single entry per CDR3 protein. The sample holds roughly 620,000 distinct CDR3 sequences; approximately 11% are singletons and the top ten take around 10%. The sample was also linked to a second study, of T cells expressing NK-cell markers.

Material: PBMCs from blood, obtained on the day of vaccination. The receptors come from a man between 50 and 59 years old who received an inactivated influenza vaccine. CDR3s include the opening cysteine and the closing phenylalanine or tryptophan. D genes are given only for firm matches. Size is stated for part of the rows, as once, few or many counts, or as a class when the clone is expanded.

TRBD1,NA,TRBJ2-7,TRBV28,CASSPAGGETTYEQYF,TGTGCCAGCAGTCCCGCAGGGGGCGAAACGACCTACGAGCAGTACTTC
TRBD2,many,TRBJ2-2,TRBV7-2,CASSDGGATGELFF,TGTGCCAGCAGCGACGGGGGGGCCACCGGGGAGCTGTTTTTT
NA,few,TRBJ2-1,TRBV5-5,CASSFLAGTTYNEQFF,TGTGCCAGCAGCTTTTTGGCGGGGACAACCTACAATGAGCAGTTCTTC
NA,NA,TRBJ2-1,TRBV12-3/TRBV12-4,CASSQEGGVSSYNEQFF,TGTGCCAGCAGCCAGGAAGGAGGGGTGAGCTCCTACAATGAGCAGTTCTTC
NA,few,TRBJ2-7,TRBV2,CASSSLPQGREQYF,TGTGCCAGCAGCTCACTTCCCCAGGGACGCGAGCAGTACTTC
NA,NA,TRBJ2-5,TRBV29-1,CSVVGQLVETQYF,TGCAGCGTCGTAGGACAATTGGTTGAGACCCAGTACTTC
TRBD2,NA,TRBJ2-7,TRBV12-3/TRBV12-4,CASSNERGIYEQYF,TGTGCCAGCAGCAACGAGCGGGGGATCTACGAGCAGTACTTC
NA,many,TRBJ1-1,TRBV27,CASRTDRGMNTEAFF,TGTGCCAGCAGGACTGACAGAGGGATGAACACTGAAGCTTTCTTT
TRBD2,many,TRBJ2-5,TRBV9,CASSVGGETQYF,TGTGCCAGCAGTGTCGGGGGGGAGACCCAGTACTTC
NA,NA,TRBJ2-5,TRBV2,CASRVRVQETQYF,TGTGCCAGCAGGGTCAGGGTCCAAGAGACCCAGTACTTC
NA,NA,TRBJ2-7,TRBV10-2,CASSDLRGSLYEQYF,TGCGCCAGCAGTGATCTAAGGGGGAGTCTCTACGAGCAGTACTTC
TRBD2,many,TRBJ2-1,TRBV28,CATVLAGGSSYNEQFF,TGTGCCACGGTACTAGCGGGAGGAAGCTCCTACAATGAGCAGTTCTTC
NA,few,TRBJ1-2,TRBV10-3,CATRGELGGYTF,TGTGCCACCCGGGGGGAGCTGGGAGGCTACACCTTC
NA,few,TRBJ2-1,TRBV7-9,CASSLGWRGPYNEQFF,TGTGCCAGCAGCTTAGGGTGGCGGGGGCCCTACAATGAGCAGTTCTTC
TRBD1,NA,TRBJ2-1,TRBV5-1,CASSLTATGGVNEQFF,TGCGCCAGCAGCTTGACTGCGACAGGGGGTGTCAATGAGCAGTTCTTC
NA,NA,TRBJ1-2,TRBV25-1,CASRGNRVTYGYTF,TGTGCCAGCAGGGGAAACAGGGTTACCTATGGCTACACCTTC
TRBD2,NA,TRBJ2-7,TRBV15,CATSSGLAGWDEQYF,TGTGCCACCAGCAGTGGACTAGCGGGCTGGGACGAGCAGTACTTC
NA,NA,TRBJ2-1,TRBV3-1,CASSQSPLTNEQFF,TGTGCCAGCAGCCAGAGTCCACTAACCAATGAGCAGTTCTTC
TRBD1,many,TRBJ2-7,TRBV10-3,CASGTGSSEQYF,TGTGCCTCAGGGACAGGGTCCTCCGAGCAGTACTTC
NA,NA,TRBJ2-1,TRBV6-2/TRBV6-3,CASSSGRNSEQFF,TGTGCCAGCAGTTCCGGTCGAAACAGTGAGCAGTTCTTC
TRBD1,NA,TRBJ1-6,TRBV6-1,CASSQRGQVRNSPLHF,TGTGCCAGCAGTCAAAGGGGGCAAGTGAGGAATTCACCCCTCCACTTT
TRBD1,many,TRBJ1-1,TRBV6-1,CASRGGGLNTEAFF,TGTGCCAGCAGGGGAGGGGGCCTGAACACTGAAGCTTTCTTT
TRBD2,few,TRBJ2-7,TRBV11-1,CASSLEGTSGRESSYEQYF,TGTGCCAGCAGCTTAGAAGGTACTAGCGGGAGGGAAAGCTCCTACGAGCAGTACTTC
TRBD1,many,TRBJ1-5,TRBV7-2,CASSYRTGDNQPQHF,TGTGCCAGCAGCTACCGGACAGGGGACAATCAGCCCCAGCATTTT
TRBD2,few,TRBJ2-7,TRBV6-6,CASSLSERGEQYF,TGTGCCAGCAGTCTATCAGAGCGGGGAGAGCAGTACTTC
NA,NA,TRBJ2-7,TRBV27,CASSFSGFSYEQYF,TGTGCCAGCAGTTTCTCAGGTTTTTCCTACGAGCAGTACTTC
NA,many,TRBJ2-2,TRBV5-1,CASRSGNSNTGELFF,TGCGCCAGCCGCTCGGGGAATTCGAACACCGGGGAGCTGTTTTTT
TRBD1,NA,TRBJ2-2,TRBV19,CASSIPGTVTGELFF,TGTGCCAGTAGTATTCCCGGGACAGTCACCGGGGAGCTGTTTTTT
TRBD1,NA,TRBJ2-5,TRBV20-1,CSARDLRGQTQYF,TGCAGTGCTAGAGATTTGAGGGGGCAGACCCAGTACTTC
TRBD1,few,TRBJ1-2,TRBV5-5,CASSRDRPANYGYTF,TGTGCCAGCAGCCGGGACAGGCCCGCTAACTATGGCTACACCTTC
NA,few,TRBJ2-7,TRBV27,CASSTQGPPYEQYF,TGTGCCAGCAGTACACAGGGACCGCCTTACGAGCAGTACTTC
NA,many,TRBJ2-5,TRBV30,CAWRRDPSGAQYF,TGTGCCTGGAGGCGGGATCCGAGTGGGGCCCAGTACTTC
NA,few,TRBJ1-2,TRBV12-3/TRBV12-4,CASRAGRQANYGYTF,TGTGCCAGCAGGGCGGGGAGGCAGGCTAACTATGGCTACACCTTC
NA,once,TRBJ1-1,TRBV5-1,CASSLGAPNTEAFF,TGCGCCAGCAGCTTGGGCGCACCTAACACTGAAGCTTTCTTT
NA,few,TRBJ2-7,TRBV7-8,CASSLARGTGSYEQYF,TGTGCCAGCAGCTTAGCACGCGGGACGGGGTCCTACGAGCAGTACTTC
NA,few,TRBJ2-2,TRBV28,CASSTPMGTLNTGELFF,TGTGCCAGCAGCACCCCTATGGGGACGCTCAACACCGGGGAGCTGTTTTTT
TRBD1,NA,TRBJ1-1,TRBV7-2,CASSPDRVMNTEAFF,TGTGCCAGCAGCCCCGACAGGGTAATGAACACTGAAGCTTTCTTT
TRBD2,few,TRBJ2-2,TRBV5-5,CASSTGLAGGTGELFF,TGTGCCAGCAGCACCGGACTAGCGGGAGGAACCGGGGAGCTGTTTTTT
TRBD2,many,TRBJ2-2,TRBV18,CASSRSGANTGELFF,TGTGCCAGCTCACGAAGCGGGGCGAACACCGGGGAGCTGTTTTTT
NA,few,TRBJ2-5,TRBV20-1,CSATPGGTQYF,TGCAGTGCCACACCCGGAGGTACCCAGTACTTC
NA,few,TRBJ2-2,TRBV28,CASSQFAGELFF,TGTGCCAGCAGTCAATTTGCCGGGGAGCTGTTTTTT
NA,few,TRBJ1-5,TRBV5-1,CASSLTGGLGQPQHF,TGCGCCAGCAGCTTGACGGGAGGGTTGGGTCAGCCCCAGCATTTT
NA,few,TRBJ2-7,TRBV20-1,CSARPPNAVGEQYF,TGCAGTGCTAGACCACCTAACGCCGTGGGCGAGCAGTACTTC
NA,few,TRBJ1-2,TRBV20-1,CSARFAGDYGYTF,TGCAGTGCTAGGTTTGCAGGGGACTATGGCTACACCTTC
NA,NA,TRBJ2-4,TRBV20-1,CSARAEVNIQYF,TGCAGTGCTAGAGCGGAGGTAAACATTCAGTACTTC
NA,few,TRBJ1-5,TRBV28,CASSLREFLGQPQHF,TGTGCCAGCAGTTTAAGGGAGTTCTTAGGGCAGCCCCAGCATTTT
NA,few,TRBJ2-7,TRBV28,CASSSREGDYEQYF,TGTGCCAGCAGTTCCCGGGAAGGAGACTACGAGCAGTACTTC
NA,NA,TRBJ1-1,TRBV29-1,CSVEWRGSWTEAFF,TGCAGCGTTGAATGGAGGGGCTCATGGACTGAAGCTTTCTTT
NA,NA,TRBJ2-1,TRBV15,CATSPAPDRDNEQFF,TGTGCCACCAGCCCCGCCCCGGACAGAGACAATGAGCAGTTCTTC
TRBD2,few,TRBJ2-5,TRBV25-1,CASSKAGAQETQYF,TGTGCCAGCAGTAAAGCGGGGGCCCAAGAGACCCAGTACTTC
NA,many,TRBJ2-5,TRBV7-2,CASSLVGRREWETQYF,TGTGCCAGCAGCTTAGTCGGTAGACGGGAGTGGGAGACCCAGTACTTC
NA,NA,TRBJ2-5,TRBV24-1,CATSGLESKETQYF,TGTGCCACCAGTGGACTCGAATCCAAAGAGACCCAGTACTTC
NA,few,TRBJ1-4,TRBV28,CASSGGIVKLFF,TGTGCCAGCAGCGGAGGGATAGTGAAACTGTTTTTT
NA,NA,TRBJ2-1,TRBV9,CASSVAGAGGAYNEQFF,TGTGCCAGCAGCGTCGCAGGGGCAGGGGGGGCTTACAATGAGCAGTTCTTC